These 20 T cell receptor beta chains came from one sample sequenced in a study of cytomegalovirus exposure and HLA in healthy donors. The PCR ran on 60 Vbeta and 13 Jbeta primers. Clones were sequenced by immunoSEQ multiplex PCR, and TCRdb holds only the in-frame ones, with some missing. The sample consists of about 160,000 clones, 75% of them appearing once. Sequences were obtained from PBMCs. The receptors derive from a woman between 50 and 59 years old in good health and CMV-seropositive.

CDR3 loop: CASSYPGQGPHGYTF. As DNA, the CDR3 is TGTGCCAGCAGTTACCCGGGACAGGGGCCCCATGGCTACACCTTC. This chain uses TRBV6-6 with TRBJ1-2; 10 bases line up with TRBD1. Trimming cost V 2 bases and J 6 bases; bases outside gene matches: 6. This CDR3 has 15 amino acids. The germline V gene has CDR1 MNHNY and CDR2 SVGAGI (reference sequence).

The chain employs TRBV29-1 and TRBJ2-2, with 10 bases that match TRBD1. Germline loops: CDR1 SQVTM, CDR2 ANQGSEA. This CDR3 has 17 residues. V was clipped by 4 bases and J by 4 bases; unmatched bases: 12. The CDR3 protein is CSVALGQGMGSTGELFF. CDR3 nucleotide sequence: TGCAGCGTTGCATTGGGACAGGGGATGGGATCCACCGGGGAGCTGTTTTTT.

There are a few counts of this clone. The chain combines TRBV5-1 with TRBJ1-1; no firm D call. Germline values: CDR1 SGHRS, CDR2 YFSETQ. The CDR3 has 16 residues. Trimming pared 3 bases from V and 5 bases from J, leaving 20 bases between. This chain's CDR3 is CASSSSSPRGGTEAFF. The CDR3 nucleotides read TGCGCCAGCAGCTCATCTTCCCCGCGAGGAGGGACTGAAGCTTTCTTT. The full variable domain, its missing parts supplied by reference TRBV5-1 and TRBJ1-1, is KAGVTQTPRYLIKTRGQQVTLSCSPISGHRSVSWYQQTPGQGLQFLFEYFSETQRNKGNFPGRFSGRQFSNSRSEMNVSTLELGDSALYLCASSSSSPRGGTEAFFGQGTRLTVV.

In nucleotides, the CDR3 is TGTGCCAGCAGCTTAGATAACACAGGCGGAGGCTACACCTTC. Translating it yields CASSLDNTGGGYTF. This chain links TRBV7-9 with TRBJ1-2; maybe TRBD1 (5 bases). The germline CDR1 and CDR2 sequences are SEHNR and FQNEAQ (reference sequence). The CDR3 is 14 amino acids. V lost 1 base and J lost 8, with 14 bases in between. Full variable domain (missing parts from reference TRBV7-9 and TRBJ1-2): DTGVSQNPRHKITKRGQNVTFRCDPISEHNRLYWYRQTLGQGPEFLTYFQNEAQLEKSRLLSDRFSAERPKGSFSTLEIQRTEQGDSAMYLCASSLDNTGGGYTFGSGTRLTVV.

In this sample, this clone turned up a few times. This chain links TRBV6-1 with TRBJ1-1; a possible D gene is TRBD1 (6 bases). Trimming pared 6 bases from V and 1 base from J, leaving 18 bases between. CDR3 length equals 16 residues. CDR1 is MNHNS, CDR2 SASEGT, per germline. The CDR3 here is CASRERPNRENTEAFF. The CDR3 DNA follows: TGTGCCAGCAGAGAACGTCCGAACAGGGAGAACACTGAAGCTTTCTTT.

The rearrangement joins TRBV5-1 to TRBJ2-2, with D possibly matching TRBD2 (6 bases). The V gene lost 3 bases and the J gene lost 0 bases, with 18 bases spanning the gap. This CDR3 comprises 18 residues. Per the germline V gene, CDR1 is SGHRS and CDR2 is YFSETQ. The CDR3 bases are TGCGCCAGCAGCTCTTTCCTAGCGCCGCTCACGAACACCGGGGAGCTGTTTTTT. This gives the protein CASSSFLAPLTNTGELFF.

This clone was observed a handful of times. The CDR3, as DNA: TGTGCCAGCAGTGACCGGGACAGAGATGGCTACACCTTC. Its translation: CASSDRDRDGYTF. V gene TRBV6-5 combines with J gene TRBJ1-2; 7 bases are shared with TRBD1. The V gene end was trimmed by 5 bases and the J gene end by 6 bases; junction bases not matched to a gene: 6. The germline V gene encodes CDR1 MNHEY and CDR2 SVGAGI. The CDR3 contains 13 residues.

V usage is TRBV19 and J usage is TRBJ2-2; D not resolved. The V gene's germline CDR1 is LNHDA and CDR2 SQIVND (reference sequence). Deletions cut 9 bases from V and 5 bases from J, with 13 bases between. CDR3 length: 13 amino acids. The CDR3 coding sequence is TGTGCCAGCGGTCTGGCGGCTACCGGGGAGCTGTTTTTT. Translated: CASGLAATGELFF.

The J gene is TRBJ2-5, the V gene TRBV2; 7 positions agree with TRBD1. With 5 bases clipped from V and 5 bases from J, the junction kept 8 bases outside the gene matches. Per the germline V gene, CDR1 is SNHLY and CDR2 is FYNNEI. This CDR3 has 14 residues. CDR3 amino acids: CASSLQGNKETQYF. CDR3 in DNA: TGTGCCAGCAGTCTACAGGGGAATAAGGAGACCCAGTACTTC.

J is TRBJ2-1 and V is TRBV18, with D possibly matching TRBD1 (6 bases). CDR3 size: 16 residues. Germline CDR1 KGHSH, CDR2 LQKENI. V was pared by 3 bases and J by 3 bases, with 15 bases between. The CDR3 coding sequence is TGTGCCAGCTCACCCCAGGGGACCATAAACTACAATGAGCAGTTCTTC. Its protein is CASSPQGTINYNEQFF.

The chain links TRBV19 to TRBJ2-2; possibly TRBD1 for D (6 bases). Between the trimmed V and J ends, which lost 3 bases and 2 bases, there was a span of 7 bases. This CDR3 has 14 amino acids. Germline V gives CDR1 LNHDA, CDR2 SQIVND (reference sequence). The CDR3 here is CASSMGHNTGELFF. Written as DNA, the CDR3 is TGTGCCAGTAGTATGGGACATAACACCGGGGAGCTGTTTTTT.

This clone appeared a few times. The chain links TRBV18 to TRBJ2-1; D call uncertain. Trimming pared 6 bases from V and 7 bases from J, leaving 13 bases between. The CDR3 loop spans 13 amino acids. The germline V gene has CDR1 KGHSH and CDR2 LQKENI. The CDR3 region is CASSLIQENEQFF. In DNA, the CDR3 is TGTGCCAGCTCTTTGATTCAGGAAAATGAGCAGTTCTTC.

A few counts support this clone. Other DNA sequences within the sample encode an identical CDR3. This chain joins TRBV5-4 and TRBJ1-2; D is unclear. Germline CDR1 reads SGHNT; CDR2 reads YYREEE (reference sequence). The CDR3 covers 14 residues. V was pared by 0 bases and J by 2 bases, with 8 bases between. The CDR3 nucleotides read TGTGCCAGCAGCTTGGGTCAGAACAACTATGGCTACACCTTC. Translation gives CASSLGQNNYGYTF.

This sequence joins TRBV5-4 and TRBJ2-2, with D maybe TRBD2 (6 bases). Trimming took 6 bases from V and 2 from J, leaving 11 bases between them. The CDR3 extends over 14 amino acids. Per the germline V gene, CDR1 is SGHNT and CDR2 is YYREEE (reference sequence). CDR3 region: CASKDYTNTGELFF. As DNA, the CDR3 is TGTGCCAGCAAGGACTACACAAACACCGGGGAGCTGTTTTTT. The whole variable domain, filled in from reference TRBV5-4 and TRBJ2-2, reads ETGVTQSPTHLIKTRGQQVTLRCSSQSGHNTVSWYQQALGQGPQFIFQYYREEENGRGNFPPRFSGLQFPNYSSELNVNALELDDSALYLCASKDYTNTGELFFGEGSRLTVL.

This clone has a handful of counts. CDR3 bases: TGTGCCAGCAGCCAAGATAGGGGATATAGCACAGATACGCAGTATTTT. It yields the protein CASSQDRGYSTDTQYF. The V gene is TRBV4-2, the J gene TRBJ2-3; tentative D call: TRBD1 (5 bases). Germline V gives CDR1 LGHNA, CDR2 YNFKEQ. The CDR3 covers 16 residues. Trimming cost V 0 bases and J 0 bases, with 10 bases left between them.

The chain combines TRBV29-1 with TRBJ1-2; D might be TRBD1 (5 bases). The CDR3 sequence is 12 residues long. V was pared by 8 bases and J by 7 bases, with 17 bases between. Germline V gene lookup returns CDR1 SQVTM and CDR2 ANQGSEA. The CDR3 DNA is TGCAGCAGCCCCGGGGGAGGGAGTGGCTACACCTTC. This codes for CSSPGGGSGYTF. Variable domain in full (rest from reference TRBV29-1 and TRBJ1-2): SAVISQKPSRDICQRGTSLTIQCQVDSQVTMMFWYRQQPGQSLTLIATANQGSEATYESGFVIDKFPISRPNLTFSTLTVSNMSPEDSSIYLCSSPGGGSGYTFGSGTRLTVV.

The chain is built from TRBV5-1 and TRBJ1-1; D not resolved. This CDR3 has 15 residues. V lost 1 base, J lost 3 bases, and 13 bases lay in between. Germline V lookup: CDR1 SGHRS, CDR2 YFSETQ. CDR3 sequence reads: CASSLNPVPDTEAFF. DNA of the CDR3: TGCGCCAGCAGCTTGAACCCGGTTCCGGACACTGAAGCTTTCTTT.

The gene calls are TRBV6-1 and TRBJ2-7, with TRBD1 matching over 7 bases. J lost 2 bases, V lost 2 bases, and 3 bases had no gene match. This CDR3 is 14 amino acids long. Germline CDR1 is MNHNS and CDR2 is SASEGT. This CDR3 reads CASSERGQAYEQYF. CDR3 DNA sequence: TGTGCCAGCAGTGAAAGAGGACAGGCCTACGAGCAGTACTTC.

The chain is built from TRBV27 and TRBJ2-7; 9 nucleotides agree with TRBD1. V shed 6 bases, J shed 6 bases, and the junction held 9 bases outside the gene matches. Germline V CDR1 and CDR2: MNHEY, SMNVEV (reference sequence). The CDR3 covers 14 residues. The CDR3 nucleotides read TGTGCCAGCAGCCAAACCGGGACAGGGTTCGAGCAGTACTTC. Translation: CASSQTGTGFEQYF.

In DNA, the CDR3 is TGTGCCTGGAGACCATCCTGGAGGACTGAAGCTTTCTTT. It specifies CAWRPSWRTEAFF. This chain joins TRBV30 and TRBJ1-1; D ambiguous. Trimming shortened V by 3 bases and J by 5 bases, and 13 bases separated the two germline ends. Germline V lookup: CDR1 GTSNPN, CDR2 SVGIG (reference sequence). The CDR3 extends over 13 amino acids. Looking up the rest from reference TRBV30 and TRBJ1-1 gives the full variable domain: SQTIHQWPATLVQPVGSPLSLECTVEGTSNPNLYWYRQAAGRGLQLLFYSVGIGQISSEVPQNLSASRPQDRQFILSSKKLLLSDSGFYLCAWRPSWRTEAFFGQGTRLTVV.